The next 3 T cell receptor beta chains were all read from a single sample in a study of memory CD4+ T cells and cytomegalovirus serostatus (dated by TCRdb to 2018 to 2020). A FACSAria II was used to sort memory CD4+ T cells, defined as single viable CD3+CD4+CD8-CD45RO+ cells. The receptor library was made with the immunoSEQ multiplex PCR assay. The table was pulled from immuneACCESS by TCRdb, which kept in-frame rearrangements only. Such tables lose some clones; where checked, under half of the loss comes from unresolved V genes, and the rest has no known cause. Present in this sample are 48,000 or so clones, around 80% of which were seen just once. The top ten clones comprise roughly 0.76% of the sample. Source material: memory CD4+ T cells from blood. The receptors were gathered from an adult in good health and CMV-seronegative.

This clone came up a few times. V usage is TRBV29-1 and J usage is TRBJ1-2, with D unclear. The germline V gene has CDR1 SQVTM and CDR2 ANQGSEA. The CDR3 has 13 amino acids. The V end was cut by 6 bases, the J end by 4 bases, with 15 bases between. CDR3 sequence reads: CSVLTFMGYGYTF. In DNA, the CDR3 is TGCAGCGTCCTCACCTTCATGGGCTATGGCTACACCTTC.

Here the CDR3 reads CASSDEGGTSGRWQFF. CDR3 bases: TGCGCCAGCAGCGACGAAGGGGGGACTAGCGGGAGATGGCAGTTCTTC. The V and J genes are TRBV5-1 and TRBJ2-1; 14 positions match TRBD2. The CDR3 consists of 16 residues. The V gene's germline CDR1 is SGHRS and CDR2 YFSETQ. Germline trimming cut 4 bases from V and 12 bases from J; bases unmatched to any gene: 12.

DNA for the CDR3: TGTGCCAGCAGCACGGGACTAGCGGGGGACCCAGATACGCAGTATTTT. Its translation is CASSTGLAGDPDTQYF. The J gene is TRBJ2-3, the V gene TRBV5-4, with TRBD2 matching over 14 bases. The CDR3 is 16 amino acids. Germline loops: CDR1 SGHNT, CDR2 YYREEE (reference sequence). Trimming took 4 bases from V and 4 from J; bases not matched to a gene: 5.